This T cell receptor beta chain emerged from a study of blood T cell repertoires in COVID-19. Looking at the study overall: The origin of the acute and convalescent COVID-19 samples was the United States, Italy and Spain. PBMCs, B-cell-depleted T cells, or T cells were the source of the cDNA or gDNA that made up the material.

How the authors handled the data: Nucleated cell number was recorded as an estimate derived from reference gene primer amplification. Repertoires were generated with immunoSEQ multiplex PCR, while TCRdb's copy carries only in-frame clones and drops some. D and trimming come from the DNA, and the V and J calls and clone size come from that table. This sample yields some 90,000 clones, of which 75% to 90% are seen a single time; around a sixth belongs to the top ten. The sequenced sample was peripheral blood. The TCR originated in a woman at least 80 years old with acute or convalescent COVID-19.

The CDR3: CASSLLLLAGEEETQYF. CDR3 in DNA: TGTGCCAGCAGTTTATTACTACTAGCGGGGGAAGAAGAGACCCAGTACTTC. The chain has TRBV28 and TRBJ2-5; TRBD2 aligns across 11 bases. The length of the CDR3 is 17 residues. Germline V gene lookup returns CDR1 MDHEN and CDR2 SYDVKM. V shed 1 base, J shed 3 bases, and the junction held 7 bases outside the gene matches.